This T cell receptor beta chain was recovered during a study of shared clonotypes between healthy human individuals. Background on the study: CD8 memory received one plate per donor, CD8 naive two, CD4 memory three and CD4 naive three.

This clone has just one count. The antigen remains undetermined. Clones were read by immunoSEQ multiplex PCR, and TCRdb kept only the in-frame ones, dropping some. The sample includes a few million clones, approximately 95% of them seen just once. Germline values: CDR1 PRHDT, CDR2 FYEKMQ (reference sequence). CDR3 size: 18 residues. V shed 0 bases, J shed 0 bases, and the junction held 7 bases outside the gene matches. Study-wide points: Compared with memory subsets, naive subsets generally had larger estimated richness. Among donors, sharing of clonotypes was expected to be affected by sequencing depth. Having only a few donors restricted how much genetic and exposure-history diversity was captured.

This sequence joins TRBV13 and TRBJ1-3; 8 bases align to TRBD1. Sequencing input: naive CD4+ T cells from PBMCs. The subset was: CD45RA+ positively selected. This clonotype was obtained from a man aged 18 to 29 in good health. Some clones in this sample may be carry-over from other donors' samples. The DNA of the CDR3 is TGTGCCAGCAGCTTAGGGGGGACAGGCGCTTCCTCTGGAAACACCATATATTTT. Translated: CASSLGGTGASSGNTIYF.